The subject of this entry is one T cell receptor (beta chain). This clone was observed a single time. Its antigen is still unknown. No base quality values were provided; no much bigger clone lies one nucleotide off. This sample is part of a study of T cell changes during pregnancy in multiple sclerosis (dated by TCRdb to between 2019 and 2020). Some background on the complete study: Changes in the T cell repertoire over the course of pregnancy were examined in this study in women with multiple sclerosis.

Library generation was performed with the immunoSEQ multiplex PCR assay. TCRdb took over this immuneACCESS table, retaining in-frame rearrangements with V and J assigned. Such tables are incomplete; in checked studies, under half of the missing clones stem from an unresolved V gene, and the remainder is unexplained. The sample contains about 20,000 clones, more than 75% of them found a single time. The biggest ten clones account for 13% of the sample. Reading the germline V gene gives CDR1 SGHDT and CDR2 YYEEEE. The CDR3 sequence holds 15 residues, the cysteine and phenylalanine included. Only CDR3 DNA remains: 45 bases, in frame from the first base. A distance of 16 bases separates the germline ends of V and J, which lose 6 bases and 2 bases respectively.

This receptor was identified in a female donor in good health, enrolled as a control in a pregnancy study. The chain couples TRBV5-6 to TRBJ2-3, with an unclear D gene assignment. Source: CD8+ T cells from peripheral blood mononuclear cells, taken in the third trimester of pregnancy. The CDR3 region has the sequence CASTFPGPLTDTQYF. The DNA is as follows: TGTGCCAGCACTTTCCCAGGTCCTCTCACAGATACGCAGTATTTT.